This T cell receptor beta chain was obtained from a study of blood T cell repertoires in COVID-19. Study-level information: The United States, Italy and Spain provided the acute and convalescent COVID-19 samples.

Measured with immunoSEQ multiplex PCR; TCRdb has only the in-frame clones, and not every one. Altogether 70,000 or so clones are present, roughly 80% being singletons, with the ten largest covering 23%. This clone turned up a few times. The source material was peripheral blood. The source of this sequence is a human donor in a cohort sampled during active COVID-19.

The CDR3 sequence is CASSLYPDGTGAETQYF. The CDR3 DNA follows: TGTGCCAGCAGCCTATACCCCGATGGGACAGGGGCAGAGACCCAGTACTTC. The gene calls are TRBV3-1 (or the pseudogene TRBV3-2) and TRBJ2-5, with TRBD1 identical over 10 bases. The V gene end was trimmed by 4 bases and the J gene end by 4 bases; junction bases not matched to a gene: 12. This CDR3 has 17 amino acids. Germline lookup yields CDR1 LGHDT and CDR2 YNNKEL (reference sequence).